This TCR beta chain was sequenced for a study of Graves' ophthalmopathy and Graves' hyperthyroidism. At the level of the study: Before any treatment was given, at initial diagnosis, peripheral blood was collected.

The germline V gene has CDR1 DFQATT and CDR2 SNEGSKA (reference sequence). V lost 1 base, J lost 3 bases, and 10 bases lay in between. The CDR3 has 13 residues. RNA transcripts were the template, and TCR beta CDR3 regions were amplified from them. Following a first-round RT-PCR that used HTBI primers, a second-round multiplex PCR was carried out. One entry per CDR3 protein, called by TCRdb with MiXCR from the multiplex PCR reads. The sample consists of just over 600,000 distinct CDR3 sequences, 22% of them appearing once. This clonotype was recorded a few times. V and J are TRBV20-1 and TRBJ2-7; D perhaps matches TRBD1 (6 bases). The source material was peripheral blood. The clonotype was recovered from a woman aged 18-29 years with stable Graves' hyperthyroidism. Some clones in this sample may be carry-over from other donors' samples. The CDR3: CSARGGDIYEQYF. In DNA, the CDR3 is TGCAGTGCTAGAGGAGGGGACATCTACGAGCAGTACTTC.